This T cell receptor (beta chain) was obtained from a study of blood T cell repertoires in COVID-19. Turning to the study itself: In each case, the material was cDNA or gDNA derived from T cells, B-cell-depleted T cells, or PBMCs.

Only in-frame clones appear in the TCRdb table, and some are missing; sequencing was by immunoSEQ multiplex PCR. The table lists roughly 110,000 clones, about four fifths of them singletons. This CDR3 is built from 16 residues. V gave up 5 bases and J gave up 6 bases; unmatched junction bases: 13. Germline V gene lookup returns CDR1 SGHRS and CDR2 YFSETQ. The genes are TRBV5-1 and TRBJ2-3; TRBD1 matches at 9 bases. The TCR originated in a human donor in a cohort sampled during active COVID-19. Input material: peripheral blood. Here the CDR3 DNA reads TGCGCCAGCAGTTTTGCGGCGGGACAGGGAGAGGATACGCAGTATTTT. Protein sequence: CASSFAAGQGEDTQYF.